This T cell receptor beta chain derives from a study of blood T cell repertoires in COVID-19. Overall study: Whether acute or convalescent, the COVID-19 samples came from the United States, Italy and Spain.

The CDR3 contains 14 residues. V lost 3 bases and J 12 bases, leaving 21 bases between the germline ends. Germline CDR1 is SGHNT and CDR2 is YYREEE (reference sequence). Original handling: Quantification of nucleated cells was approximated via reference gene primer amplification. Some clones are missing from TCRdb's copy, which holds only in-frame ones; the method was immunoSEQ multiplex PCR. V and J calls plus clone size are reproduced from that table; the DNA served to infer D and trimming. The sample includes 160,000 or so clones, over 70% of them seen just once. Clinical history reported by participants formed the basis on which cohorts were assigned.

The origin of this receptor is a woman in her forties with acute COVID-19. The chain is built from TRBV5-4 and TRBJ1-2; tentative D call: TRBD1 (6 bases). The sequencing input was PBMCs or T cells enriched from blood (not recorded which). The chain's CDR3 is CASSSPQGGGFHTF. As DNA, the CDR3 is TGTGCCAGCAGCTCACCCCAGGGAGGGGGGTTTCACACCTTC.